The 15 T cell receptor beta chains below all came from one sample that was sequenced in a study of shared clonotypes between healthy human individuals. Naive CD8 cells comprised CD45RO-negative, CCR7-positively selected cells, excluding terminally differentiated effector memory CD45RA+ cells. Data came from immunoSEQ multiplex PCR; TCRdb stores just in-frame clones and leaves some out. Of some 2,100,000 clones in the sample, under 95% are singletons; the top ten hold under 2%. Sequenced: naive CD8+ T cells from PBMCs. The receptor set was obtained from a man younger than 35 in good health. Some clones in this sample may be carry-over from other donors' samples.

The V and J genes are TRBV5-1 and TRBJ2-7; D gene uncertain. This CDR3 contains 13 residues. V dropped 3 bases and J dropped 2 bases, with 9 bases sitting between them. Germline CDR1 is SGHRS and CDR2 is YFSETQ. Here the CDR3 reads CASSSNPAYEQYF. The CDR3 DNA follows: TGCGCCAGCAGCTCCAACCCGGCCTACGAGCAGTACTTC.

This clone was seen a single time. The chain uses TRBV9 and TRBJ2-2; TRBD1 matches at 9 bases. This CDR3 is built from 15 residues. Germline lookup yields CDR1 SGDLS and CDR2 YYNGEE. Losses at the gene ends were 3 bases for V and 6 bases for J; bases not matched to a gene: 6. The CDR3 protein is CASSATGGSAGELFF. CDR3 nucleotides: TGTGCCAGCAGCGCGACAGGGGGGTCTGCCGGGGAGCTGTTTTTT.

The V and J genes are TRBV7-8 and TRBJ1-2; tentatively, D is TRBD1 (5 bases). The CDR3 spans 14 residues. Germline V lookup: CDR1 SGHVS, CDR2 FQNEAQ. Trimming took off 5 bases at V and 3 bases at J, with 13 bases between the two ends. In DNA, the CDR3 is TGTGCCAGCAGCCCCGGGACGGCTGACTATGGCTACACCTTC. Its translation: CASSPGTADYGYTF.

V usage is TRBV27 and J usage is TRBJ2-7, with D unclear. Germline V gene data show CDR1 as MNHEY and CDR2 as SMNVEV (reference sequence). The CDR3 is made up of 14 amino acids. Trimming removed 2 bases at V and 1 base at J, with 9 bases between. DNA for the CDR3: TGTGCCAGCAGTTTAAGGGATACATCCTACGAGCAGTACTTC. This codes for CASSLRDTSYEQYF.

This clone was counted once. This rearrangement joins TRBV9 to TRBJ2-1, with a possible D match to TRBD2 (6 bases). This CDR3 region has 15 residues. The V gene's germline CDR1 is SGDLS and CDR2 YYNGEE. V lost 0 bases and J 7 bases, leaving 14 bases between the germline ends. CDR3 bases: TGTGCCAGCAGCGTAGGGGGCGGGAATCGAAATGAGCAGTTCTTC. It yields the protein CASSVGGGNRNEQFF.

The CDR3 loop is CASSIPGQETQYF. The CDR3 region has the DNA TGTGCCAGCAGCATCCCGGGGCAAGAGACCCAGTACTTC. This sequence joins TRBV7-9 and TRBJ2-5; D is perhaps TRBD2 (5 bases). The CDR3 extends over 13 amino acids. V was trimmed by 5 bases and J by 2 bases, leaving 9 bases between them. CDR1 and CDR2 from the germline V gene are SEHNR and FQNEAQ (reference sequence). Looking up the rest from reference TRBV7-9 and TRBJ2-5 gives the full variable domain: DTGVSQNPRHKITKRGQNVTFRCDPISEHNRLYWYRQTLGQGPEFLTYFQNEAQLEKSRLLSDRFSAERPKGSFSTLEIQRTEQGDSAMYLCASSIPGQETQYFGPGTRLLVL.

The chain has TRBV11-2 and TRBJ2-2; TRBD1 aligns across 7 bases. CDR3 length: 17 amino acids. V lost 5 bases to trimming and J lost 0 bases; unmatched junction nucleotides: 9. Germline loops: CDR1 SGHAT, CDR2 FQNNGV. The CDR3 sequence: CASSARRQGSNTGELFF. The CDR3 DNA is TGTGCCAGCAGCGCTAGACGACAGGGTTCGAACACCGGGGAGCTGTTTTTT.

The rearrangement joins TRBV10-3 to TRBJ1-2; D call uncertain. CDR3 length: 15 residues. CDR1 and CDR2 (germline): ENHRY, SYGVKD. V lost 2 bases and J lost 4, with 14 bases in between. The CDR3 bases are TGTGCCATCAGTGAGCCGTTAACCGGCTCCTATGGCTACACCTTC. Protein sequence: CAISEPLTGSYGYTF.

This sequence joins TRBV4-1 and TRBJ1-3; D perhaps matches TRBD1 (5 bases). V was shortened by 0 bases and J by 2 bases, with 14 bases between the two germline ends. This CDR3 contains 17 residues. Germline V lookup: CDR1 MGHRA, CDR2 YSYEKL. The CDR3 DNA is TGCGCCAGCAGCCAAGATGCTGGTGGGGCAACTGGAAACACCATATATTTT. Amino acids: CASSQDAGGATGNTIYF.

This clone occurred once. V is TRBV2 and J is TRBJ1-1; D is possibly TRBD1 (5 bases). Trimming pared 3 bases from V and 11 bases from J, leaving 16 bases between. This CDR3 is 13 amino acids long. CDR1 SNHLY and CDR2 FYNNEI come from the germline V gene. For the CDR3, the DNA is TGTGCCAGCAGTGACAGGGTTTTGGTAACGGCTTTCTTT. Translation gives CASSDRVLVTAFF.

The rearrangement links TRBV25-1 to TRBJ2-2; no clear D. The CDR3 sequence is 16 residues long. CDR1 is MGHDK, CDR2 SYGVNS, per germline. Trimming took 0 bases from V and 0 from J, leaving 8 bases between them. CDR3 sequence: CASSEYVPPNTGELFF. The CDR3 DNA follows: TGTGCCAGCAGTGAATATGTTCCCCCGAACACCGGGGAGCTGTTTTTT.

V usage is TRBV19 and J usage is TRBJ2-1, with 9 bases that match TRBD2. V dropped 5 bases and J dropped 0; count of bases not matched to a gene: 5. In germline, CDR1 is LNHDA, CDR2 SQIVND (reference sequence). This CDR3 contains 16 residues. For the CDR3, the DNA is TGTGCCAGTAGTTTTCCTAGCGGGAACTCCTACAATGAGCAGTTCTTC. Its translation: CASSFPSGNSYNEQFF.

V usage is TRBV19 and J usage is TRBJ1-5, with D perhaps TRBD1 (5 bases). Germline V gene lookup returns CDR1 LNHDA and CDR2 SQIVND (reference sequence). There are 16 residues in the CDR3. V lost 4 bases, J lost 3 bases, and 16 bases lay in between. CDR3 bases: TGTGCCAGTAGTAGGACTTCAGGGACCCTCAATCAGCCCCAGCATTTT. As protein: CASSRTSGTLNQPQHF.

The J gene is TRBJ1-5, the V gene TRBV6-1; no reliable D call. The CDR3 runs 16 residues. Trimming took 0 bases from V and 4 from J, leaving 13 bases between them. Germline-derived CDR1 and CDR2 are MNHNS and SASEGT. CDR3 amino acids: CASSEAWVMGNQPQHF. In DNA, the CDR3 is TGTGCCAGCAGTGAAGCTTGGGTGATGGGAAATCAGCCCCAGCATTTT.

The chain combines TRBV4-1 with TRBJ2-2; possible D gene TRBD2, 6 bases. This CDR3 is 14 amino acids long. V was cut by 1 base and J by 9 bases, with 12 bases left in between. Germline loops: CDR1 MGHRA, CDR2 YSYEKL. CDR3 sequence (DNA): TGCGCCAGCAGCCAAGTCGGGAGAGGTCGGGAGCTGTTTTTT. Translation: CASSQVGRGRELFF.